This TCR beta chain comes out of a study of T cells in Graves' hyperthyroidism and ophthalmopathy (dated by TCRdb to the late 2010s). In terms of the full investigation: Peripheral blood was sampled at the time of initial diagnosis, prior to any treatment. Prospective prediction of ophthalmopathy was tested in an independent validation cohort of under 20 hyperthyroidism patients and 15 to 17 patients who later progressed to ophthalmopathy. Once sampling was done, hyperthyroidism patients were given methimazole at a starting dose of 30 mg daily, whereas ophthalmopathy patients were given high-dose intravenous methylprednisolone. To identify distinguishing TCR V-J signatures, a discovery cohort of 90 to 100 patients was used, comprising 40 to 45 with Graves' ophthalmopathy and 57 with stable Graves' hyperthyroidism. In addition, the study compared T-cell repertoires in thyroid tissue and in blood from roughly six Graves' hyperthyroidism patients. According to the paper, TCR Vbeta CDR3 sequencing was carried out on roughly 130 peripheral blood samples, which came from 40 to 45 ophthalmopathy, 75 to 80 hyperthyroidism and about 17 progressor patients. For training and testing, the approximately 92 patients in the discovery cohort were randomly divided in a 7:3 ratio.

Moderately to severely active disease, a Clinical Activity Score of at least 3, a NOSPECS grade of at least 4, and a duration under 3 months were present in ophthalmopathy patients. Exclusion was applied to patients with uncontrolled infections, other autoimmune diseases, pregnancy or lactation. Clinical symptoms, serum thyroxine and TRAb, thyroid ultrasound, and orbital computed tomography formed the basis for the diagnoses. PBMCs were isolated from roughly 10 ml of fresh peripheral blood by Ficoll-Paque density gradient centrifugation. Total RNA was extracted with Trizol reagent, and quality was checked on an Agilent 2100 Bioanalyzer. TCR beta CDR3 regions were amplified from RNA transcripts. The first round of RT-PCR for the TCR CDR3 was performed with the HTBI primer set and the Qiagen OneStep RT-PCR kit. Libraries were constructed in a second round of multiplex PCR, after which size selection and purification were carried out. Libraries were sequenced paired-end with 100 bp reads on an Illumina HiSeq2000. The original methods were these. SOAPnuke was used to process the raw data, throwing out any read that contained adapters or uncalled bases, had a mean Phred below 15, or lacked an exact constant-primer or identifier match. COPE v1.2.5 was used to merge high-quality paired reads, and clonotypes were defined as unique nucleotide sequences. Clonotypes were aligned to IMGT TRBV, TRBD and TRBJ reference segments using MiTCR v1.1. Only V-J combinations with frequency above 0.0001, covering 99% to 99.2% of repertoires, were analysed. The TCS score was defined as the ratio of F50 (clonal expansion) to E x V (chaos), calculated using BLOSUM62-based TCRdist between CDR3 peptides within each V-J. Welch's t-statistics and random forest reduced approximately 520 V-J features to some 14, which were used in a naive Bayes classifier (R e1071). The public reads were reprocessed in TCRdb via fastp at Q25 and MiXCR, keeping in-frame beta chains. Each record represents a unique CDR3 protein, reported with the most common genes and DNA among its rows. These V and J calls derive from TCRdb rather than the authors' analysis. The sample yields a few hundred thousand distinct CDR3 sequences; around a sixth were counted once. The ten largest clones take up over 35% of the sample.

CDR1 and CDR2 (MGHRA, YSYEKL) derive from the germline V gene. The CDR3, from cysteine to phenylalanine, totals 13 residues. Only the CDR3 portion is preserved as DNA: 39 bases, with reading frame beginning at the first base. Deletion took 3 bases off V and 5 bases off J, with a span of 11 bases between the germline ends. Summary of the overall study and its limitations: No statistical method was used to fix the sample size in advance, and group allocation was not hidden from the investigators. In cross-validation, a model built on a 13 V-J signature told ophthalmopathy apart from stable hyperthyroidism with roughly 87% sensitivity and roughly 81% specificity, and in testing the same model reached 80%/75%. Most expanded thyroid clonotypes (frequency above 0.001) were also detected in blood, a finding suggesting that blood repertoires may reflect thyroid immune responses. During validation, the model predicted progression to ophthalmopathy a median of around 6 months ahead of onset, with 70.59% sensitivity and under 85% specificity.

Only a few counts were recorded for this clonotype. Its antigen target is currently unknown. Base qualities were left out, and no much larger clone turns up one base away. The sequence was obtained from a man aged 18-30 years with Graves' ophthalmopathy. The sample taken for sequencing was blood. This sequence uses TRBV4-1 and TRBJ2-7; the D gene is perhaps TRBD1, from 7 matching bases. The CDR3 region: CASSQQGGDEQYF. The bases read TGCGCCAGCAGCCAGCAGGGGGGCGACGAGCAGTACTTC.